This TCR beta chain originates from a study of T cells in Graves' hyperthyroidism and ophthalmopathy. On the study more broadly: Before treatment of any kind, peripheral blood was taken at initial diagnosis.

RNA transcripts yielded amplified TCR beta CDR3 regions. Primed by the HTBI set, a first-round RT-PCR was run on the TCR CDR3. TCRdb redid the calling of the multiplex PCR reads with MiXCR, one entry per CDR3 protein. The table includes 550,000 to 800,000 distinct CDR3 sequences, roughly 17% detected once. With 1 base removed from V and 4 bases from J, the gap between germline ends came to 5 bases. Germline lookup yields CDR1 SGHTS and CDR2 YDEGEE. The CDR3 totals 13 residues. Patients between 18 and 65 years old had hyperthyroidism, newly diagnosed and lasting under 2 months. The chain couples TRBV5-8 to TRBJ2-2; D uncertain. The sequencing sample was made of blood. This clonotype originated in a man aged 50 to 59 with Graves' hyperthyroidism. The CDR3 DNA sequence: TGTGCCAGCAGCTTGATAGTCACCGGGGAGCTGTTTTTT. Protein product: CASSLIVTGELFF.